This TCR beta chain was identified in a study of cytomegalovirus exposure and HLA in healthy donors. Study outcomes and limitations: In a later analysis, a missense DCLRE1C variant was linked to TCR beta V- and J-gene trimming. Immune exposure data for these donors was limited to CMV serostatus. The authors enumerated 164 TCR beta chains as linked to cytomegalovirus.

A note on this clone: The antigen remains unidentified.

The CDR3 totals 18 residues. V lost 0 bases, J lost 0 bases, and 8 bases stayed unmatched. Germline V gene sequence: CDR1 SQVTM, CDR2 ANQGSEA. PCR was performed using 60 Vbeta and 13 Jbeta primers. Sequenced by immunoSEQ multiplex PCR; TCRdb stores in-frame clones only, minus some. The repertoire holds approximately 220,000 clones, with over 75% as singletons. Sequenced input: PBMCs. The TCR was taken from a girl between 2 and 10 years old in good health and CMV-seronegative. This rearrangement joins TRBV29-1 to TRBJ2-6, with 7 nucleotides matching TRBD2. The CDR3 DNA is TGCAGCGTTGAAGACCGTGGGAGGGCCATCTCTGGGGCCAACGTCCTGACTTTC. This encodes CSVEDRGRAISGANVLTF.